This TCR beta chain appears in the sequencing data of a study of T-cell memory formation after mild COVID-19. This clonotype has more than one count but fewer than ten. The antigen is not known. Trimming pared 8 bases from V and 9 bases from J, leaving 13 bases between. The V gene's germline CDR1 is MNHEY and CDR2 SVGEGT. The CDR3 has 11 residues. TCRdb analysed the 5' RACE reads with MiXCR anew, one entry per CDR3 protein. The data show 200,000 to 250,000 distinct CDR3 sequences, 7.5% to 10% seen once. General observations from the study: Some clones that responded turned up in pre-infection memory, which suggests that cross-reactive memory joined in.

The sequenced sample consisted of PBMCs or a T cell subset sorted from them (not recorded which). V is TRBV6-2 or TRBV6-3 and J is TRBJ2-5, with D perhaps being TRBD1 or TRBD2 (5 bases each). This sequence was found in a man between 18 and 35 years old who had mild COVID-19 (a few samples of this study predate the infection). Cell type and time point are not known. The CDR3 reads CASGTSLSQYF. The DNA of the CDR3 is TGTGCCAGCGGGACGTCGTTGTCCCAGTACTTC.